The clone carrying this T cell receptor beta chain appeared many times. The antigen is unknown. Germline is not matched at one junction end, which may reflect a read error. The library was built from about 400 ng RNA with molecular barcoded adaptors for alpha/delta and beta/gamma chains. TCRdb analysed the reads with MiXCR anew, one entry per CDR3 protein. This table has more than 20,000 distinct CDR3 sequences, more than 20% appearing once. This entry belongs to a study of read filtering for tumor transcriptome and immune sequencing. Whole-study findings and limits: Compared with RNA-seq, IR-seq gave much higher clonotype depth and reliability.

The CDR3 is 14 residues long. Germline lookup yields CDR1 SGHRS and CDR2 YFSETQ. At the time of active disease, bone marrow was collected from every patient. Sequenced input: a population of CD138-negative cells sorted from bone marrow. The chain joins TRBV5-1 to TRBJ2-3; tentative D call: TRBD2 (5 bases). This clonotype originated in a donor at least 40 years old with multiple myeloma. The CDR3 loop is CVSSFQLDADTQYF. The CDR3 DNA is TGCGTCAGCAGCTTTCAACTAGACGCAGATACGCAGTATTTT. Based on the CDR3 plus reference TRBV5-1 and TRBJ2-3, the full variable domain is KAGVTQTPRYLIKTRGQQVTLSCSPISGHRSVSWYQQTPGQGLQFLFEYFSETQRNKGNFPGRFSGRQFSNSRSEMNVSTLELGDSALYLCVSSFQLDADTQYFGPGTRLTVL.